Given below is one T cell receptor beta chain in context. Its antigen is undetermined. Documented treatment: roughly 10-day PBMC culture with coronavirus spike peptide pools or control peptides (ViraFEST assay). US Alpha, Beta and Delta variants postdated the positive PCR dates, which ran from March to December 2020. With about 9 days of culture completed, CD4+ T cells were isolated by negative selection. This sample stems from a study of vaccination and CD4 T cells after COVID-19. About the study: Stimulation of the cells used overlapping spike peptide pools from SARS-CoV-2 and from the common cold coronaviruses HCoV-NL63, HCoV-OC43 and HCoV-229E.

V shed 5 bases, J shed 5 bases, and the junction held 10 bases outside the gene matches. This CDR3 spans 14 amino acids. CDR1 and CDR2 from the germline V gene are DFQATT and SNEGSKA (reference sequence). Scientists ran DNA taken from cultured CD4+ T cells through the Oncomine TCR Beta short-read assay for sequencing. MiXCR, applied by TCRdb to the PCR reads, yields one record per CDR3 protein. The sample has some 14,000 distinct CDR3 sequences, 50% to 65% seen once; the top ten hold over 9.5%. The rearrangement joins TRBV20-1 to TRBJ1-2; TRBD1 matches 8 bases. The sequencing here drew on CD4+ T cells from blood, cultured in vitro, taken before SARS-CoV-2 vaccination. This clonotype was obtained from a human donor who had recovered from COVID-19. The CDR3 DNA reads TGCAGTGCTCGTACGTTAGGACAGGGATATGGCTACACCTTC. As protein: CSARTLGQGYGYTF.